This T cell receptor beta chain was sequenced for a study of CD8 T cells in Susac syndrome. Trimming took 1 base from V and 8 from J; bases not matched to a gene: 1. The length of the CDR3 is 13 residues. CDR1 and CDR2 from the germline V gene are LGHNA and YSLEER. With random hexamers, 0.5 to 1 ug RNA was reverse transcribed. Using its own MiXCR run on the immunoSEQ multiplex PCR reads, TCRdb lists one record per CDR3 protein. The table includes 200,000 or so distinct CDR3 sequences, 80% to 95% detected once. The sequence was obtained from a human donor with multiple sclerosis. Sequencing was performed on CD8+ T cells from PBMCs. The V gene is TRBV4-3, the J gene TRBJ2-1, with 8 bases fitting TRBD2. This CDR3 reads CASSQGTSYEQFF. CDR3 coding DNA: TGCGCCAGCAGCCAAGGGACTAGCTATGAGCAGTTCTTC.